Listed below are T cell receptor beta chains from one sample, sequenced in a study of cytomegalovirus exposure and HLA in healthy donors. Produced via immunoSEQ multiplex PCR; TCRdb's table is partial and in-frame only. The data show about 84,000 clones, approximately 90% seen once. Input material: PBMCs. These receptors were collected from a man younger than 45 in good health and CMV-seronegative. Both conserved end residues are part of each CDR3. A D gene is named only where the DNA matches it firmly.

V | length | D | CDR3
TRBV4-1 | 17 | . | CASSQDPVRGFGQPQHF
TRBV9 | 15 | . | CASSVVGRNYNEQFF
TRBV28 | 20 | TRBD2 | CASSLSSGLAGGSLQETQYF
TRBV7-9 | 12 | . | CASSLAVGEQYF
TRBV5-4 | 14 | . | CASSSVGLEETQYF
TRBV7-9 | 15 | . | CASSPNHSGSSPLHF
TRBV9 | 13 | . | CASSFGGDQPQHF
TRBV10-3 | 13 | TRBD1 | CAIRTGVYNEQFF
TRBV30 | 16 | . | CAWSDPRGGPTGELFF
TRBV11-3 | 12 | . | CASSVSGNEQFF
TRBV5-1 | 15 | TRBD1 | CASGLEGALNSPLHF
TRBV7-8 | 16 | TRBD2 | CASSLGLAASYNEQFF
TRBV9 | 15 | . | CASSDSPQGTYEQYF
TRBV7-9 | 15 | . | CASSPWGDSTDTQYF
TRBV7-9 | 15 | . | CASSFTGIGNTEAFF
TRBV19 | 14 | TRBD1 | CASRPRQGYNEQFF
TRBV2 | 15 | TRBD1 | CASSEGGTGSIQKFF
TRBV28 | 16 | . | CASSSLLVGAKNIQYF
TRBV28 | 16 | TRBD1 | CASSLYPDRGLDEQFF
TRBV5-1 | 14 | . | CASSLPIGGETQYF
TRBV6-6 | 14 | TRBD1 | CASDRSGGINEQFF
TRBV6-5 | 13 | . | CASRNPGPEPLHF